The 14 T cell receptor beta chains below all came from one sample that was sequenced in a study of T cell changes during pregnancy in multiple sclerosis. TCRdb keeps only in-frame clones here, not all; method: immunoSEQ multiplex PCR. The table shows about 28,000 clones, with over 65% occurring only once. This sample comprised CD8+ T cells from peripheral blood mononuclear cells, obtained after pregnancy. The receptors here all came from a female donor with multiple sclerosis, enrolled in a pregnancy study.

This chain uses TRBV6-4 with TRBJ2-3, with 10 positions matching TRBD2. There are 16 residues in the CDR3. The J segment lost 4 bases and the V segment lost 0 bases, leaving 4 bases of the junction unmatched. The germline CDR1 and CDR2 sequences are MRHNA and SNTAGT. The CDR3: CASSDSPAGGSDTQYF. The CDR3 nucleotides are TGTGCCAGCAGTGACTCTCCAGCGGGGGGGTCAGATACGCAGTATTTT.

CDR3 region: CASSQPTGEQFF. The CDR3 nucleotides are TGCGCCAGCAGCCAACCCACAGGGGAGCAGTTCTTC. This chain links TRBV4-3 with TRBJ2-1, with a possible D match to TRBD1 (6 bases). This CDR3 has 12 amino acids. The ends were cut back, 2 bases at V and 10 bases at J, with 9 bases in the middle. CDR1 and CDR2 from the germline V gene are LGHNA and YSLEER.

The gene calls are TRBV6-5 and TRBJ2-7; the match to TRBD2 covers 7 bases. Germline loops: CDR1 MNHEY, CDR2 SVGAGI. V was pared by 8 bases and J by 1 base, with 8 bases of the junction left unmatched. The CDR3 covers 14 residues. The CDR3 reads CASGRGFESYEQYF. The CDR3 DNA reads as TGTGCCAGCGGGAGGGGCTTCGAGTCCTACGAGCAGTACTTC.

The chain recombines TRBV6-4 with TRBJ2-1; 9 nucleotides agree with TRBD2. Trimming cost V 2 bases and J 12 bases; bases outside gene matches: 14. The CDR3 has 16 amino acids. Per the germline V gene, CDR1 is MRHNA and CDR2 is SNTAGT. In DNA form, the CDR3 reads TGTGCCAGCAGTGACCGGGGCCTAGCGGGGCCCCACGGGCAGTTCTTC. It codes for CASSDRGLAGPHGQFF.

This chain links TRBV11-2 with TRBJ1-1; 10 nucleotides align to TRBD1. Trimming cost V 4 bases and J 1 base; bases outside gene matches: 3. The length of the CDR3 is 15 residues. Germline V gene lookup returns CDR1 SGHAT and CDR2 FQNNGV. CDR3 region: CASSSWDRGNTEAFF. The CDR3 DNA reads as TGTGCCAGCAGCTCATGGGACAGGGGGAACACTGAAGCTTTCTTT.

This chain uses TRBV7-8 with TRBJ2-7; 9 bases align to TRBD2. Trimming removed 2 bases from V and 2 bases from J; junction bases left unmatched: 4. Germline loops: CDR1 SGHVS, CDR2 FQNEAQ. This CDR3 region has 15 residues. The CDR3 DNA reads TGTGCCAGCAGCTTAAGTCTAGCGGGGACCTACGAGCAGTACTTC. Residues: CASSLSLAGTYEQYF. The complete variable domain, with remaining parts taken from reference TRBV7-8 and TRBJ2-7, reads GAGVSQSPRYKVAKRGQDVALRCDPISGHVSLFWYQQALGQGPEFLTYFQNEAQLDKSGLPSDRFFAERPEGSVSTLKIQRTQQEDSAVYLCASSLSLAGTYEQYFGPGTRLTVT.

This chain joins TRBV2 and TRBJ1-1, with 9 bases aligning to TRBD1. CDR1 is SNHLY and CDR2 is FYNNEI in the germline V gene. This CDR3 is built from 14 residues. V shed 7 bases, J shed 5 bases, and the junction held 8 bases outside the gene matches. CDR3 residues: CASIPGQGGTEAFF. CDR3 in DNA: TGTGCCAGCATCCCGGGACAGGGAGGGACTGAAGCTTTCTTT.

The chain has TRBV19 and TRBJ2-7; 9 bases agree with TRBD2. After removal of 5 bases from V and 3 bases from J, the junction contained 8 bases not matched to a gene. Germline assignment: CDR1 LNHDA and CDR2 SQIVND (reference sequence). The length of the CDR3 is 15 residues. In nucleotides, the CDR3 is TGTGCCAGTAGTGGGAGACTAGCGGTCCACTACGAGCAGTACTTC. This codes for CASSGRLAVHYEQYF.

The V call is TRBV27, the J call TRBJ2-7; no reliable D call. This CDR3 region has 14 residues. V lost 2 bases and J 3 bases, leaving 11 bases between the germline ends. Germline lookup yields CDR1 MNHEY and CDR2 SMNVEV (reference sequence). The CDR3 protein is CASSLNPHYYEQYF. As DNA, the CDR3 is TGTGCCAGCAGTTTAAACCCCCACTACTACGAGCAGTACTTC.

The chain is built from TRBV18 and TRBJ2-7, with 7 bases fitting TRBD2. Germline-derived CDR1 and CDR2 are KGHSH and LQKENI. V gave up 0 bases and J gave up 2 bases; unmatched junction bases: 4. The CDR3 extends over 15 amino acids. The CDR3 DNA is TGTGCCAGCTCACCACCGGGAGGGGCCCCCTACGAGCAGTACTTC. Its protein product is CASSPPGGAPYEQYF. Drawing the rest from reference TRBV18 and TRBJ2-7, the complete variable domain is NAGVMQNPRHLVRRRGQEARLRCSPMKGHSHVYWYRQLPEEGLKFMVYLQKENIIDESGMPKERFSAEFPKEGPSILRIQQVVRGDSAAYFCASSPPGGAPYEQYFGPGTRLTVT.

V and J are TRBV11-3 and TRBJ2-2; TRBD1 aligns across 7 bases. This CDR3 has 17 amino acids. The junction had 14 bases not matched to a gene; V was cut back by 4 bases and J by 6 bases. CDR1 and CDR2 (germline): SGHNT, YENEEA. The DNA of the CDR3 is TGTGCCAGCAGCTCTGGCCGGGACAGAACGCCCTCCGGGGAGCTGTTTTTT. Its translation: CASSSGRDRTPSGELFF. Supplemented by reference TRBV11-3 and TRBJ2-2, the full variable domain reads EAGVVQSPRYKIIEKKQPVAFWCNPISGHNTLYWYLQNLGQGPELLIRYENEEAVDDSQLPKDRFSAERLKGVDSTLKIQPAELGDSAVYLCASSSGRDRTPSGELFFGEGSRLTVL.

The genes are TRBV7-9 and TRBJ1-1; 9 positions agree with TRBD1. J was trimmed by 5 bases and V by 5 bases; bases with no gene match: 6. Germline CDR1 is SEHNR and CDR2 is FQNEAQ (reference sequence). The CDR3 runs to 14 residues. The CDR3 coding sequence is TGTGCCAGCAGCCACGGGACAGGGCAGACTGAAGCTTTCTTT. Translated, it gives CASSHGTGQTEAFF.

This chain links TRBV10-2 with TRBJ1-1; weak D call: TRBD1 (5 bases). Germline CDR1 and CDR2: WSHSY and SAAADI. This CDR3 spans 13 amino acids. Trimming removed 4 bases from V and 5 bases from J, with 11 bases in between. This chain's CDR3 is CASSGNGGTEAFF. The CDR3 DNA sequence: TGCGCCAGCAGTGGAAATGGGGGGACTGAAGCTTTCTTT.

This sequence joins TRBV5-4 and TRBJ2-3, with D perhaps TRBD1 (5 bases). The ends were cut back, 0 bases at V and 2 bases at J, with 13 bases in the middle. The germline gives CDR1 SGHNT, CDR2 YYREEE (reference sequence). The CDR3 sequence is 16 residues long. Written as DNA, the CDR3 is TGTGCCAGCAGCTTGGGGCGCACAGGAACCACAGATACGCAGTATTTT. Encoded protein: CASSLGRTGTTDTQYF. The full variable domain, its missing parts supplied by reference TRBV5-4 and TRBJ2-3, is ETGVTQSPTHLIKTRGQQVTLRCSSQSGHNTVSWYQQALGQGPQFIFQYYREEENGRGNFPPRFSGLQFPNYSSELNVNALELDDSALYLCASSLGRTGTTDTQYFGPGTRLTVL.